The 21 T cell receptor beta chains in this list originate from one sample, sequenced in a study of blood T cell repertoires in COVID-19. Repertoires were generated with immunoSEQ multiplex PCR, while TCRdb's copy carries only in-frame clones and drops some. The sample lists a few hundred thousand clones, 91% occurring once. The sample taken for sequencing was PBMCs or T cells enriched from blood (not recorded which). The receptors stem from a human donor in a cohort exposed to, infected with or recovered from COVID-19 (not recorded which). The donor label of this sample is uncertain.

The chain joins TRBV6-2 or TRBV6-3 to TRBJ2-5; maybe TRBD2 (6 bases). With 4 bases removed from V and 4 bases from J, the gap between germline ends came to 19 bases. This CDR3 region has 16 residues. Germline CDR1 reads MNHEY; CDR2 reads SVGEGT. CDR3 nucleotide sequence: TGTGCCAGCAGTTTCTTACGGGACTCCTGGCCAGAGACCCAGTACTTC. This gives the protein CASSFLRDSWPETQYF.

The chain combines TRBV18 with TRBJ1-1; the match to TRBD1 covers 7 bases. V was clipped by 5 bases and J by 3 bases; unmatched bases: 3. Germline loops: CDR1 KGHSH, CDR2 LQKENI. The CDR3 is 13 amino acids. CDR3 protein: CASSMTGYTEAFF. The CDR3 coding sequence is TGTGCCAGCTCAATGACAGGGTACACTGAAGCTTTCTTT.

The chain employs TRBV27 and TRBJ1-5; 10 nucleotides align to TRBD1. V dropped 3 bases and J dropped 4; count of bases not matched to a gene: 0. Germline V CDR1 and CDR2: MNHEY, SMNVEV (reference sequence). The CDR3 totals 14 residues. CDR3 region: CASSLGQGNQPQHF. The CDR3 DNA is TGTGCCAGCAGTTTGGGACAGGGGAATCAGCCCCAGCATTTT.

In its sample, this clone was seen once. CDR3 in amino acids: CASNTGSALTDTQYF. In DNA, the CDR3 is TGTGCCAGCAATACCGGGTCGGCTCTCACAGATACGCAGTATTTT. The rearrangement joins TRBV4-2 to TRBJ2-3, with D unresolved. V was shortened by 7 bases and J by 2 bases, with 16 bases between the two germline ends. This CDR3 has 15 amino acids. Germline values: CDR1 LGHNA, CDR2 YNFKEQ.

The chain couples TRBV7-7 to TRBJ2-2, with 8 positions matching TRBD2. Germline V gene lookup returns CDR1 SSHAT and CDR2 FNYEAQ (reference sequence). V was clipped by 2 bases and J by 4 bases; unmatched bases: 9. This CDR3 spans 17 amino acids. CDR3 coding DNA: TGTGCCAGCAGCTTACTTTCGGGGGGGCCCATCACCGGGGAGCTGTTTTTT. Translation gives CASSLLSGGPITGELFF.

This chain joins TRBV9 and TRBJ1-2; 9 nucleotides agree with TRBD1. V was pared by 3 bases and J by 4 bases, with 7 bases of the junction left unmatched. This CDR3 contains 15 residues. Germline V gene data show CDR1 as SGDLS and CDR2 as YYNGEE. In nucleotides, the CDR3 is TGTGCCAGCAGCGGAGCGGGACAGGGAGGCTATGGCTACACCTTC. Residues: CASSGAGQGGYGYTF.

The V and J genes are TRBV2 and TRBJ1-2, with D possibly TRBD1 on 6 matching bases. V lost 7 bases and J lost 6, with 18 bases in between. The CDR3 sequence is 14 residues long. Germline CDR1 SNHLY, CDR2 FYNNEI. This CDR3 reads CASKWNREFHGYTF. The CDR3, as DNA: TGTGCCAGCAAGTGGAACAGGGAGTTTCATGGCTACACCTTC. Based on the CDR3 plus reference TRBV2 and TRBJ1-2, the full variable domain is EPEVTQTPSHQVTQMGQEVILRCVPISNHLYFYWYRQILGQKVEFLVSFYNNEISEKSEIFDDQFSVERPDGSNFTLKIRSTKLEDSAMYFCASKWNREFHGYTFGSGTRLTVV.

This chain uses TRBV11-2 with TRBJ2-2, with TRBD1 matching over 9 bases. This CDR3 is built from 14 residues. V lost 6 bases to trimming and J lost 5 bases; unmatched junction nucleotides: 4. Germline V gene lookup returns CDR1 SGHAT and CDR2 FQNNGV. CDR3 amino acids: CASSRQGGTGELFF. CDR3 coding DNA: TGTGCCAGCAGTCGACAGGGGGGTACCGGGGAGCTGTTTTTT.

CDR3 loop: CASTALAGGPGELFF. The DNA of the CDR3 is TGTGCCAGTACCGCTTTGGCGGGGGGGCCCGGGGAGCTGTTTTTT. The chain recombines TRBV19 with TRBJ2-2; 9 positions match TRBD2. V lost 7 bases to trimming and J lost 6 bases; unmatched junction nucleotides: 9. Germline CDR1 is LNHDA and CDR2 is SQIVND (reference sequence). The CDR3 contains 15 residues.

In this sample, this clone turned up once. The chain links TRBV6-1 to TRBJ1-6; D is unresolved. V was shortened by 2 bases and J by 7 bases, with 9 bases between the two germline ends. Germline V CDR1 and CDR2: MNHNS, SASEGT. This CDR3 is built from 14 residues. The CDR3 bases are TGTGCCAGCAGTGAATTGAGGGCGAATTCACCCCTCCACTTT. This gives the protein CASSELRANSPLHF.

The CDR3 spells CASSERVTEDSFNEKLFF. The CDR3 bases are TGTGCCAGCAGTGAACGAGTGACAGAAGACTCCTTTAATGAAAAACTGTTTTTT. V gene TRBV25-1 combines with J gene TRBJ1-4; weak D call: TRBD1 (5 bases). The CDR3 has 18 residues. V lost 2 bases, J lost 4 bases, and 20 bases lay in between. Germline loops: CDR1 MGHDK, CDR2 SYGVNS.

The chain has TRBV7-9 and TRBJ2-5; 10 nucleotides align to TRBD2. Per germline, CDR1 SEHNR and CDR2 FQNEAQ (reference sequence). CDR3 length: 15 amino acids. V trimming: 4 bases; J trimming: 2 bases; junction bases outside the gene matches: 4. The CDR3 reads CASSYGLAEQETQYF. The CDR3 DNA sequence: TGTGCCAGCAGCTACGGACTAGCGGAACAAGAGACCCAGTACTTC.

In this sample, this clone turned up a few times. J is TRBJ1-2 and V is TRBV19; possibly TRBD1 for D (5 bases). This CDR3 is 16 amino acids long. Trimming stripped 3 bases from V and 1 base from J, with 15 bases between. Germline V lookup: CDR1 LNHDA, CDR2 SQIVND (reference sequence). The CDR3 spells CASSIAQGAGNYGYTF. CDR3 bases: TGTGCCAGTAGTATCGCCCAGGGAGCGGGTAACTATGGCTACACCTTC.

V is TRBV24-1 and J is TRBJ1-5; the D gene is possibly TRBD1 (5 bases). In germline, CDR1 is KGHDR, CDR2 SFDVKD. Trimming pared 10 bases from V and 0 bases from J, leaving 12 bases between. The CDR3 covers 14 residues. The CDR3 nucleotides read TGTGCCACGGGACCGGGGGATAGCAATCAGCCCCAGCATTTT. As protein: CATGPGDSNQPQHF.

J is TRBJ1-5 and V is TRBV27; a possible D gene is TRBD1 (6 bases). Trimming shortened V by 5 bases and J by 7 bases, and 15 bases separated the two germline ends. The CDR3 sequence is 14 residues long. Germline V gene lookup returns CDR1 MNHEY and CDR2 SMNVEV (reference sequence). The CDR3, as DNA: TGTGCCAGCAGTCAAGGACAGTCGGGGCAGCCCCAGCATTTT. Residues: CASSQGQSGQPQHF.

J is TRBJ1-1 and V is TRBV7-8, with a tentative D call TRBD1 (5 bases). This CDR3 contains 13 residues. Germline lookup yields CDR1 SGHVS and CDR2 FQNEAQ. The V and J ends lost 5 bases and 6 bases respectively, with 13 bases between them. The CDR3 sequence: CASSPGGEAEAFF. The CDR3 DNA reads TGTGCCAGCAGCCCCGGGGGGGAGGCTGAAGCTTTCTTT.

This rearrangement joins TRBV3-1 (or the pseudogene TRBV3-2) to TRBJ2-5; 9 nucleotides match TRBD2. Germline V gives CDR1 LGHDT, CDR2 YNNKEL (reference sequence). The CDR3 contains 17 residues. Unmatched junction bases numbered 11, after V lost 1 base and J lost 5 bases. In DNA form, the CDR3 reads TGTGCCAGCAGCCAAGGGCGGGGGGGCTTTTCCTCTGAGACCCAGTACTTC. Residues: CASSQGRGGFSSETQYF.

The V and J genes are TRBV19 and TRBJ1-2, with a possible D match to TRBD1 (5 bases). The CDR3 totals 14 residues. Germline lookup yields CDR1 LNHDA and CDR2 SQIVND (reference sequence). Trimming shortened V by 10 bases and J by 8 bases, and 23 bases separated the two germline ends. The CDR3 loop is CATQSGRVVFGYTF. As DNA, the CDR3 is TGTGCCACCCAGTCGGGCAGGGTCGTGTTCGGCTACACCTTC.

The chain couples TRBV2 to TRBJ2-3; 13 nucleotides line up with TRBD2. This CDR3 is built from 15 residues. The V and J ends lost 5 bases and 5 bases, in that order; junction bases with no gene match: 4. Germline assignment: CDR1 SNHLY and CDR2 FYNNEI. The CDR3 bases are TGTGCCAGCAGTCCCGGACTAGCGGGGGTAGATACGCAGTATTTT. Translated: CASSPGLAGVDTQYF.

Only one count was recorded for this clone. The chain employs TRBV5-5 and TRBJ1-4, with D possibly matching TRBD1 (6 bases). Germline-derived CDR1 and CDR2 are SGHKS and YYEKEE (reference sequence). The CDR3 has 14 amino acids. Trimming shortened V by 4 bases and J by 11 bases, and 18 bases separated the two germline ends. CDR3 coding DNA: TGTGCCAGCAGCGGTAGGACAGATAGGGCGAAACTGTTTTTT. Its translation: CASSGRTDRAKLFF.

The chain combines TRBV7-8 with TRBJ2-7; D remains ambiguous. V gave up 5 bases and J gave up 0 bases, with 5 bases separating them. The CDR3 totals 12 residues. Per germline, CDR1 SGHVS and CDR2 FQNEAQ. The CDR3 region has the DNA TGTGCCAGCAGCCGTAGCTCCTACGAGCAGTACTTC. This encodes CASSRSSYEQYF.